The 25 T cell receptor beta chains below come from one sample, sequenced in a study of cytomegalovirus exposure and HLA in healthy donors. Vbeta (60) and Jbeta (13) primers were used in the PCR. Repertoires were generated with immunoSEQ multiplex PCR, while TCRdb's copy carries only in-frame clones and drops some. The table records tens of thousands of clones, around three quarters of them present only once. The sequenced sample was PBMCs. The receptors stem from a woman aged 40 to 50 in good health and CMV-seropositive.

The chain links TRBV6-5 to TRBJ1-1; D is unclear. CDR1 is MNHEY and CDR2 is SVGAGI in the germline V gene. The germline V and J ends were trimmed by 0 bases and 1 base, with 6 bases remaining between them. The CDR3 covers 14 residues. The CDR3 sequence: CASSYSPGNTEAFF. The CDR3 nucleotides read TGTGCCAGCAGTTACTCGCCGGGGAACACTGAAGCTTTCTTT.

This clone came up once. The chain employs TRBV28 and TRBJ2-7; 12 nucleotides match TRBD2. J was trimmed by 3 bases and V by 1 base; bases with no gene match: 7. The CDR3 has 17 residues. Germline V gene lookup returns CDR1 MDHEN and CDR2 SYDVKM. In nucleotides, the CDR3 is TGTGCCAGCAGTTTATTCTCGGGGACTAGCGGGTTCTACGAGCAGTACTTC. This gives the protein CASSLFSGTSGFYEQYF.

The rearrangement joins TRBV2 to TRBJ2-3; 10 nucleotides agree with TRBD2. The CDR3 is 13 residues long. Germline V lookup: CDR1 SNHLY, CDR2 FYNNEI. V shed 9 bases, J shed 7 bases, and the junction held 7 bases outside the gene matches. Written as DNA, the CDR3 is TGTGCCAGTTCAGCGGGGGGGCCTTATACGCAGTATTTT. As protein: CASSAGGPYTQYF. The full variable domain, with the rest looked up from reference TRBV2 and TRBJ2-3, is EPEVTQTPSHQVTQMGQEVILRCVPISNHLYFYWYRQILGQKVEFLVSFYNNEISEKSEIFDDQFSVERPDGSNFTLKIRSTKLEDSAMYFCASSAGGPYTQYFGPGTRLTVL.

The rearrangement joins TRBV9 to TRBJ2-5; D is ambiguous. Germline values: CDR1 SGDLS, CDR2 YYNGEE. The CDR3 runs to 12 residues. Trimming shortened V by 3 bases and J by 4 bases, and 7 bases separated the two germline ends. CDR3: CASSAVGETQYF. Written as DNA, the CDR3 is TGTGCCAGCAGCGCGGTTGGAGAGACCCAGTACTTC. Looking up the rest from reference TRBV9 and TRBJ2-5 gives the full variable domain: DSGVTQTPKHLITATGQRVTLRCSPRSGDLSVYWYQQSLDQGLQFLIQYYNGEERAKGNILERFSAQQFPDLHSELNLSSLELGDSALYFCASSAVGETQYFGPGTRLLVL.

The J gene is TRBJ2-3, the V gene TRBV7-8; D perhaps matches TRBD2 (6 bases). Germline assignment: CDR1 SGHVS and CDR2 FQNEAQ. V lost 1 base to trimming and J lost 6 bases, with 20 bases between them. There are 17 residues in the CDR3. In DNA, the CDR3 is TGTGCCAGCAGCTTAGGGCCCCCGGCGGGGTTCTCTGATACGCAGTATTTT. Translating it yields CASSLGPPAGFSDTQYF.

This rearrangement joins TRBV5-4 to TRBJ2-7; TRBD2 matches 11 bases. Per germline, CDR1 SGHNT and CDR2 YYREEE (reference sequence). The length of the CDR3 is 15 residues. The J segment lost 0 bases and the V segment lost 4 bases, leaving 3 bases of the junction unmatched. CDR3 sequence: CASSQGLAVSYEQYF. The CDR3 region has the DNA TGTGCCAGCAGCCAGGGACTAGCGGTCTCCTACGAGCAGTACTTC.

The J gene is TRBJ1-5, the V gene TRBV19; 9 bases agree with TRBD1. The trim removed 8 bases at V and 5 bases at J, leaving 10 bases unmatched. Germline lookup yields CDR1 LNHDA and CDR2 SQIVND (reference sequence). The CDR3 is made up of 15 amino acids. Written as DNA, the CDR3 is TGTGCCAGTGCAACCGGGACAGGGACTTATCAGCCCCAGCATTTT. It translates to CASATGTGTYQPQHF.

This clone was recorded once. The rearrangement joins TRBV7-9 to TRBJ1-4, with 8 bases aligning to TRBD1. The CDR3 is 14 amino acids. Trimming removed 5 bases from V and 7 bases from J; junction bases left unmatched: 6. The germline V gene encodes CDR1 SEHNR and CDR2 FQNEAQ (reference sequence). The CDR3 DNA reads TGTGCCAGCAGCCTAAGACAGGGGAGTGAAAAACTGTTTTTT. This translates into CASSLRQGSEKLFF.

The chain carries TRBV7-2 and TRBJ2-3, with 8 bases that match TRBD2. This CDR3 comprises 14 residues. The germline V gene encodes CDR1 SGHTA and CDR2 FQGNSA. The J segment lost 6 bases and the V segment lost 7 bases, leaving 9 bases of the junction unmatched. The CDR3 region is CASIVSREADTQYF. CDR3 coding DNA: TGTGCCAGCATCGTCTCGCGGGAGGCGGATACGCAGTATTTT.

The chain is built from TRBV30 and TRBJ1-1; tentative D call: TRBD1 (5 bases). Germline loops: CDR1 GTSNPN, CDR2 SVGIG (reference sequence). CDR3 length equals 13 residues. The germline V and J ends were trimmed by 2 bases and 4 bases, with 11 bases remaining between them. CDR3 amino acids: CAWSPRVGTEAFF. The CDR3 bases are TGTGCCTGGAGTCCCAGGGTGGGCACTGAAGCTTTCTTT. Variable domain in full (rest from reference TRBV30 and TRBJ1-1): SQTIHQWPATLVQPVGSPLSLECTVEGTSNPNLYWYRQAAGRGLQLLFYSVGIGQISSEVPQNLSASRPQDRQFILSSKKLLLSDSGFYLCAWSPRVGTEAFFGQGTRLTVV.

The genes are TRBV5-1 and TRBJ2-1; D is possibly TRBD1 (5 bases). The V end was cut by 6 bases, the J end by 4 bases, with 17 bases between. The germline gives CDR1 SGHRS, CDR2 YFSETQ. The CDR3 runs to 15 residues. The CDR3 is CASTFRGTLYNEQFF. The CDR3 nucleotides read TGCGCCAGCACCTTTAGGGGAACCCTTTACAATGAGCAGTTCTTC.

The J gene is TRBJ1-1, the V gene TRBV5-4; D possibly corresponds to TRBD1 (6 bases). V lost 0 bases, J lost 2 bases, and 11 bases lay in between. CDR3 length: 15 residues. Germline CDR1 is SGHNT and CDR2 is YYREEE (reference sequence). The CDR3 bases are TGTGCCAGCAGCTTGGCAGGACAGAGAAACACTGAAGCTTTCTTT. Its protein product is CASSLAGQRNTEAFF.

CDR3 loop: CAWEGRTRNTIYF. CDR3 DNA: TGTGCCTGGGAGGGCCGGACCCGAAACACCATATATTTT. The chain is built from TRBV30 and TRBJ1-3, with D unclear. V shed 5 bases and J shed 5 bases, with 13 bases lying between them. The CDR3 loop spans 13 amino acids. CDR1 GTSNPN and CDR2 SVGIG come from the germline V gene (reference sequence).

This chain connects TRBV6-1 to TRBJ1-5; 9 nucleotides line up with TRBD1. CDR3 length: 15 residues. Germline V gene sequence: CDR1 MNHNS, CDR2 SASEGT. Germline trimming cut 4 bases from V and 7 bases from J; bases unmatched to any gene: 8. CDR3 DNA: TGTGCCAGCAGTGCCAGGACAGGGACAGGGCAGCCCCAGCATTTT. This sequence encodes CASSARTGTGQPQHF.

The chain is built from TRBV30 and TRBJ2-1, with 7 bases lining up with TRBD2. V shed 0 bases, J shed 4 bases, and the junction held 6 bases outside the gene matches. The CDR3 contains 15 residues. Germline V gene data show CDR1 as GTSNPN and CDR2 as SVGIG (reference sequence). The CDR3 DNA is TGTGCCTGGAGTGTGGACGGGGGGTTGTACAATGAGCAGTTCTTC. The encoded protein is CAWSVDGGLYNEQFF.

The CDR3 bases are TGTGCCAGCAGTGGAAGGACTAGCGGGGCGACAGATACGCAGTATTTT. It specifies CASSGRTSGATDTQYF. V gene TRBV6-1 combines with J gene TRBJ2-3, with 12 bases identical to TRBD2. V was pared by 4 bases and J by 3 bases, with 5 bases of the junction left unmatched. The germline gives CDR1 MNHNS, CDR2 SASEGT. CDR3 size: 16 residues.

This sequence joins TRBV5-6 and TRBJ1-2; no clear D. The CDR3 runs 16 residues. The germline CDR1 and CDR2 sequences are SGHDT and YYEEEE. The V end was cut by 0 bases, the J end by 1 base, with 13 bases between. The CDR3 DNA is TGTGCCAGCAGCTTGGGGGGAGGATTTCGTAACTATGGCTACACCTTC. Translated: CASSLGGGFRNYGYTF.

The chain links TRBV2 to TRBJ2-3; possible D gene TRBD1, 5 bases. Looked up from germline, CDR1 is SNHLY and CDR2 is FYNNEI. Trimming took 0 bases from V and 2 from J, leaving 9 bases between them. The CDR3 spans 15 residues. CDR3 nucleotides: TGTGCCAGCAGTGAAGCAAGGGGTCCCACAGATACGCAGTATTTT. Residues: CASSEARGPTDTQYF.

This clone was seen only a few times. The gene calls are TRBV7-8 and TRBJ2-2; the D gene is possibly TRBD2 (5 bases). The CDR3 is made up of 14 amino acids. The V and J ends lost 0 bases and 5 bases respectively, with 7 bases between them. CDR1 is SGHVS and CDR2 is FQNEAQ in the germline V gene. The CDR3 bases are TGTGCCAGCAGCTTAGCTAGCGAGACCGGGGAGCTGTTTTTT. Translating it yields CASSLASETGELFF.

This chain connects TRBV18 to TRBJ1-1, with 7 bases identical to TRBD1. The germline gives CDR1 KGHSH, CDR2 LQKENI. This CDR3 is 16 amino acids long. Losses at the gene ends were 6 bases for V and 0 bases for J; bases not matched to a gene: 10. This chain's CDR3 is CASSREPGQMNTEAFF. In DNA, the CDR3 is TGTGCCAGCTCGCGAGAACCGGGACAGATGAACACTGAAGCTTTCTTT.

J is TRBJ2-5 and V is TRBV27; D perhaps matches TRBD1 (6 bases). V was pared by 4 bases and J by 1 base, with 10 bases between. Germline CDR1 reads MNHEY; CDR2 reads SMNVEV (reference sequence). This CDR3 has 14 amino acids. The CDR3 region has the DNA TGTGCCAGCAGTTCGACAGGAATCCAAGAGACCCAGTACTTC. Protein: CASSSTGIQETQYF.

The chain recombines TRBV2 with TRBJ2-3; perhaps TRBD1 as D (5 bases). V was shortened by 9 bases and J by 8 bases, with 9 bases between the two germline ends. Germline V gene data show CDR1 as SNHLY and CDR2 as FYNNEI. This CDR3 is 10 amino acids long. CDR3 nucleotide sequence: TGTGCCAGTCCAAGGGGTACGCAGTATTTT. This codes for CASPRGTQYF. The full variable domain, rest sourced from reference TRBV2 and TRBJ2-3, is EPEVTQTPSHQVTQMGQEVILRCVPISNHLYFYWYRQILGQKVEFLVSFYNNEISEKSEIFDDQFSVERPDGSNFTLKIRSTKLEDSAMYFCASPRGTQYFGPGTRLTVL.

As regards this clone: The same CDR3 can be traced to other DNA sequences in this sample. The V gene is TRBV6-5, the J gene TRBJ1-6; perhaps TRBD1 as D (6 bases). The V end was cut by 6 bases, the J end by 7 bases, with 7 bases between. This CDR3 is built from 12 residues. The germline V gene has CDR1 MNHEY and CDR2 SVGAGI. CDR3 bases: TGTGCCAGCAGCCAGGGGAATTCACCCCTCCACTTT. Protein sequence: CASSQGNSPLHF.

The chain employs TRBV4-1 and TRBJ2-1; TRBD2 aligns across 9 bases. The CDR3 extends over 15 amino acids. The V segment lost 1 base and the J segment 4 bases; nucleotides outside the gene matches: 2. Germline values: CDR1 MGHRA, CDR2 YSYEKL. The CDR3 DNA follows: TGCGCCAGCAGCCAAGGACTAGCGGATTACAATGAGCAGTTCTTC. Encoded protein: CASSQGLADYNEQFF.

The V gene is TRBV5-1, the J gene TRBJ1-6, with D maybe TRBD1 (6 bases). Deletions cut 4 bases from V and 1 base from J, with 15 bases between. Germline CDR1 SGHRS, CDR2 YFSETQ. The CDR3 extends over 17 amino acids. CDR3 in DNA: TGCGCCAGCAGCAGGCAGGGGATCCAATCCTATAATTCACCCCTCCACTTT. Translated: CASSRQGIQSYNSPLHF.